A selection of T cell receptor beta chains follows, all from one sample in a study of blood T cell repertoires in COVID-19. TCRdb keeps only in-frame clones here, not all; method: immunoSEQ multiplex PCR. The sample lists some 460,000 clones; roughly 90% were seen once. The material sequenced was peripheral blood. The receptors were sampled from a woman in her 30s with acute or convalescent COVID-19. CDR3s include the opening cysteine and the closing phenylalanine or tryptophan. A D gene is named only where the DNA matches it firmly. Expanded clones get a size class; other rows say once, few or many, or leave the size out.

-	TRBD1	TRBJ2-7	TRBV28	TGTGCCAGCAGTTTTTTTGACAGGGGGTACGAGCAGTACTTC	CASSFFDRGYEQYF
once	-	TRBJ2-1	TRBV2	TGTGCCAGCAGTGATTCCCAAGTCGGGGTCTCCTACAATGAGCAGTTCTTC	CASSDSQVGVSYNEQFF
-	-	TRBJ2-6	TRBV19	TGTGCCAGTAGTTCAAGGGAGCACTCTGGGGCCAACGTCCTGACTTTC	CASSSREHSGANVLTF
-	TRBD1	TRBJ2-3	TRBV6-1	TGTGCCAGCAGTGACACTCCCGGGACAGTTCAGTATTTT	CASSDTPGTVQYF
-	TRBD2	TRBJ2-3	TRBV5-1	TGCGCCAGCAGATTATCTAGCGGGGGGGTTGCAGATACGCAGTATTTT	CASRLSSGGVADTQYF
-	-	TRBJ1-4	TRBV9	TGTGCCAGCAGCCCCTCAGGGGTGGCTAATGAAAAACTGTTTTTT	CASSPSGVANEKLFF
-	TRBD2	TRBJ2-1	TRBV5-1	TGCGCCAGCAGCGTAGGACTAGCGGGGGTAGAGCAGTTCTTC	CASSVGLAGVEQFF
-	-	TRBJ1-5	TRBV3-1/TRBV3-2	TGTGCCAGCAGCCAAAGGGAGGATCAGCCCCAGCATTTT	CASSQREDQPQHF
-	TRBD1	TRBJ2-7	TRBV5-4	TGTGCCAGCAGCCGACGGGACAGAATTTACGAGCAGTACTTC	CASSRRDRIYEQYF
-	-	TRBJ1-5	TRBV19	TGTGCCAGTAGTCCTAAGGGGGGGACAATTACCAATCAGCCCCAGCATTTT	CASSPKGGTITNQPQHF
-	-	TRBJ2-4	TRBV7-9	TGTGCCAGCAGCTTCTCAGCCAAAAACATTCAGTACTTC	CASSFSAKNIQYF
-	TRBD1	TRBJ1-2	TRBV2	TGTGCCAGCAGTGAAGGGGGGAAAAGGGGGCACGGCTACACCTTC	CASSEGGKRGHGYTF
-	TRBD1	TRBJ2-7	TRBV28	TGTGCCAGCAGTTCCGACCTGGGACAGTCGGGTCCCGGGCAGTACTTC	CASSSDLGQSGPGQYF
-	TRBD1	TRBJ1-6	TRBV5-6	TGTGCCAGCAGCTTCCGGGACAGGTCTAATTCACCCCTCCACTTT	CASSFRDRSNSPLHF
-	-	TRBJ1-5	TRBV2	TGTGCCAGCAGTGAAGCTCTCACAGGGAACCAGCCCCAGCATTTT	CASSEALTGNQPQHF
-	-	TRBJ1-3	TRBV23-1	TGCGCCAGCAGTCGCCTACAGGGCTCTGGAAACACCATATATTTT	CASSRLQGSGNTIYF
-	TRBD2	TRBJ2-3	TRBV7-2	TGTGCCAGCAGCCCCGGGGTACTAGCGGGGACCACAGATACGCAGTATTTT	CASSPGVLAGTTDTQYF
-	-	TRBJ1-4	TRBV6-5	TGTGCCAGCCGTTTATCGGGGAATGAAAAACTGTTTTTT	CASRLSGNEKLFF
-	-	TRBJ2-7	TRBV12-3/TRBV12-4	TGTGCCAGCAGTATAGACCAGAACTACGAGCAGTACTTC	CASSIDQNYEQYF
-	-	TRBJ2-1	TRBV24-1	TGTGCCACCAGTGATTCTGGACAGCAACAATACAATGAGCAGTTCTTC	CATSDSGQQQYNEQFF
-	TRBD1	TRBJ2-2	TRBV5-1	TGCGCCAGCAGCCAGACGACAGGGATCACCGGGGAGCTGTTTTTT	CASSQTTGITGELFF
-	-	TRBJ2-1	TRBV5-5	TGTGCCAGCACCCCGGGATGGTACAATGAGCAGTTCTTC	CASTPGWYNEQFF
-	TRBD2	TRBJ2-4	TRBV27	TGTGCCAGCAGTTTCCTAGCGGGGGGGAAAAACATTCAGTACTTC	CASSFLAGGKNIQYF
-	TRBD2	TRBJ2-2	TRBV5-1	TGCGCCAGCAGCTTGGCCGGGGGGACCGGGGAGCTGTTTTTT	CASSLAGGTGELFF
-	-	TRBJ2-5	TRBV5-4	TGTGCCAGCAGCCGCAGAGGGCCCGAAGGAGAGACCCAGTACTTC	CASSRRGPEGETQYF
once	-	TRBJ2-7	TRBV7-2	TGTGCCAGCAACGACAGGCAAACCTACGAGCAGTACTTC	CASNDRQTYEQYF
-	-	TRBJ1-2	TRBV12-5	TGTGCTAGTGCCAGGGAGGGGTTGATTAACTATGGCTACACCTTC	CASAREGLINYGYTF
-	TRBD2	TRBJ2-1	TRBV4-1	TGCGCCAGCAGCCCCGAATTCGGGGGGGCCGATGAGCAGTTCTTC	CASSPEFGGADEQFF
-	TRBD1	TRBJ2-3	TRBV9	TGTGCCAGCAGCCGCACAGGGGCTACGCAGTATTTT	CASSRTGATQYF